The 18 T cell receptor beta chains below all came from one sample that was sequenced in a study of cytomegalovirus exposure and HLA in healthy donors. A multiplex PCR was run with 60 Vbeta primers and 13 Jbeta primers. Clones were sequenced by immunoSEQ multiplex PCR, and TCRdb holds only the in-frame ones, with some missing. The data contain some 160,000 clones, 9.4% of them seen just once; the ten biggest clones take up roughly 1.9%. The sample comprised PBMCs. These receptors were collected from a male donor in good health and CMV-seronegative.

The chain is built from TRBV10-3 and TRBJ2-5, with 14 nucleotides matching TRBD2. CDR3 size: 18 residues. Germline V gene sequence: CDR1 ENHRY, CDR2 SYGVKD. V lost 6 bases and J lost 5; bases outside the gene matches: 14. In nucleotides, the CDR3 is TGTGCCATCAGCTCCGGACCGGGACTAGCGGGAGTGCGGGAGACCCAGTACTTC. Its protein is CAISSGPGLAGVRETQYF.

This clone was counted only a few times. This chain connects TRBV7-9 to TRBJ1-3; D remains unclear. Per the germline V gene, CDR1 is SEHNR and CDR2 is FQNEAQ (reference sequence). V lost 4 bases and J lost 1, with 11 bases in between. The CDR3 runs to 15 residues. Here the CDR3 DNA reads TGTGCCAGCAGCTCCCCCGACAAGTCTGGAAACACCATATATTTT. Residues: CASSSPDKSGNTIYF.

The chain recombines TRBV7-2 with TRBJ1-3; unclear D gene. The CDR3 extends over 14 amino acids. Germline values: CDR1 SGHTA, CDR2 FQGNSA. V shed 5 bases and J shed 1 base, with 9 bases lying between them. Here the CDR3 reads CASSPGSSGNTIYF. For the CDR3, the DNA is TGTGCCAGCAGCCCTGGGAGTTCTGGAAACACCATATATTTT.

The DNA for the CDR3 is TGTGCCAGCTGGGAGGGCGATAGCTCTGGAAACACCATATATTTT. Its translation: CASWEGDSSGNTIYF. The V and J genes are TRBV5-6 and TRBJ1-3; D is undetermined. Trimming took off 7 bases at V and 0 bases at J, with 14 bases between the two ends. CDR3 length: 15 residues. Germline CDR1 and CDR2: SGHDT and YYEEEE.

V gene TRBV27 combines with J gene TRBJ2-7, with D tentatively TRBD1 (5 bases). The CDR3 is 13 residues long. V shed 5 bases and J shed 3 bases, with 11 bases lying between them. Germline V gene lookup returns CDR1 MNHEY and CDR2 SMNVEV (reference sequence). The CDR3 DNA reads as TGTGCCAGCAGTCAGCAGGGATTCTACGAGCAGTACTTC. Translated: CASSQQGFYEQYF.

The chain recombines TRBV28 with TRBJ1-2; D is undetermined. The V end was cut by 1 base, the J end by 6 bases, with 15 bases between. The CDR3 sequence is 15 residues long. CDR1 and CDR2 from the germline V gene are MDHEN and SYDVKM. Written as DNA, the CDR3 is TGTGCCAGCAGTTTATTAGAGAGCCCCCCGGATGGCTACACCTTC. Its translation: CASSLLESPPDGYTF.

The chain combines TRBV5-4 with TRBJ1-1; D gene ambiguous. This CDR3 is built from 14 residues. The germline V and J ends were trimmed by 4 bases and 4 bases, with 14 bases remaining between them. Germline V CDR1 and CDR2: SGHNT, YYREEE (reference sequence). CDR3 sequence: CASSSGQVVTEAFF. For the CDR3, the DNA is TGTGCCAGCAGCAGCGGCCAGGTGGTCACTGAAGCTTTCTTT. Drawing the rest from reference TRBV5-4 and TRBJ1-1, the complete variable domain is ETGVTQSPTHLIKTRGQQVTLRCSSQSGHNTVSWYQQALGQGPQFIFQYYREEENGRGNFPPRFSGLQFPNYSSELNVNALELDDSALYLCASSSGQVVTEAFFGQGTRLTVV.

This clone was counted only a few times. The chain uses TRBV6-6 and TRBJ1-4; 9 positions agree with TRBD1. CDR1 and CDR2 (germline): MNHNY, SVGAGI (reference sequence). The CDR3 loop spans 14 amino acids. The ends lost 8 bases at V and 8 bases at J; junction bases unmatched: 9. CDR3 loop: CASQTGTGSEKLFF. For the CDR3, the DNA is TGTGCCAGCCAAACCGGGACAGGGAGCGAAAAACTGTTTTTT.

Written as DNA, the CDR3 is TGTGCCAGCAGCTCCCTCCGGGGTGTGGGGACTGAGACCCAGTACTTC. It specifies CASSSLRGVGTETQYF. The V and J genes are TRBV7-9 and TRBJ2-5, with D possibly being TRBD2 (6 bases). Trimming pared 4 bases from V and 5 bases from J, leaving 20 bases between. Per germline, CDR1 SEHNR and CDR2 FQNEAQ (reference sequence). The CDR3 runs to 16 residues.

The chain links TRBV5-1 to TRBJ2-7; TRBD1 aligns across 8 bases. The CDR3 runs to 13 residues. CDR1 is SGHRS and CDR2 is YFSETQ in the germline V gene. The V gene end was trimmed by 4 bases and the J gene end by 5 bases; junction bases not matched to a gene: 5. The chain's CDR3 is CASSMDRVNEQYF. The CDR3 DNA reads TGCGCCAGCAGCATGGACAGGGTTAACGAGCAGTACTTC.

The sample holds a few counts of this clone. The V gene is TRBV18, the J gene TRBJ2-1, with D possibly matching TRBD2 (6 bases). V was clipped by 3 bases and J by 3 bases, with 18 bases between them. The V gene's germline CDR1 is KGHSH and CDR2 LQKENI. This CDR3 contains 17 residues. The CDR3 DNA reads as TGTGCCAGCTCACCGTCGGTATTAGCGGAAAACTACAATGAGCAGTTCTTC. Translated: CASSPSVLAENYNEQFF.

The V gene is TRBV19, the J gene TRBJ2-7; 14 nucleotides align to TRBD2. From germline, CDR1 is LNHDA and CDR2 SQIVND (reference sequence). J gave up 5 bases and V 4 bases, and 4 bases lay outside the gene matches. The CDR3 loop spans 15 amino acids. DNA of the CDR3: TGTGCCAGTAGTAGACTAGCGGGAGGGCCCCACGAGCAGTACTTC. This translates into CASSRLAGGPHEQYF.

This clone was observed a handful of times. CDR3 loop: CSASADRAAFF. For the CDR3, the DNA is TGCAGTGCTAGCGCTGACAGGGCGGCTTTCTTT. This rearrangement joins TRBV20-1 to TRBJ1-1, with 7 bases aligning to TRBD1. The germline CDR1 and CDR2 sequences are DFQATT and SNEGSKA (reference sequence). V trimming: 3 bases; J trimming: 11 bases; junction bases outside the gene matches: 6. The length of the CDR3 is 11 residues.

CDR3 amino acids: CASSLGAGGSQETQYF. The CDR3, as DNA: TGTGCCAGCAGCTTGGGGGCGGGGGGAAGCCAAGAGACCCAGTACTTC. The chain has TRBV5-6 and TRBJ2-5, with TRBD2 matching 8 bases. Germline values: CDR1 SGHDT, CDR2 YYEEEE. The CDR3 consists of 16 residues. Trimming removed 0 bases from V and 1 base from J; junction bases left unmatched: 5. Together with reference TRBV5-6 and TRBJ2-5, the CDR3 gives the full variable domain: DAGVTQSPTHLIKTRGQQVTLRCSPKSGHDTVSWYQQALGQGPQFIFQYYEEEERQRGNFPDRFSGHQFPNYSSELNVNALLLGDSALYLCASSLGAGGSQETQYFGPGTRLLVL.

The chain has TRBV4-2 and TRBJ2-5; D is perhaps TRBD1 (5 bases). The CDR3 is made up of 16 amino acids. The V end lost 0 bases, the J end lost 0 bases, and 11 bases lay between the germline ends. From germline, CDR1 is LGHNA and CDR2 YNFKEQ. The CDR3 reads CASSQDYRSNQETQYF. CDR3 nucleotides: TGTGCCAGCAGCCAAGACTACAGGAGCAACCAAGAGACCCAGTACTTC.

The table lists this clone with a few counts. The chain couples TRBV10-2 to TRBJ1-1, with a tentative D call TRBD1 (5 bases). The germline V gene has CDR1 WSHSY and CDR2 SAAADI. Trimming pared 4 bases from V and 7 bases from J, leaving 10 bases between. The CDR3 consists of 12 residues. The CDR3 region has the DNA TGCGCCAGCAGTGGGCAGGGTATTGAAGCTTTCTTT. Translation gives CASSGQGIEAFF.

The rearrangement uses TRBV2 and TRBJ2-3, with unresolved D. Trimming took 5 bases from V and 0 from J, leaving 9 bases between them. Per the germline V gene, CDR1 is SNHLY and CDR2 is FYNNEI. The CDR3 sequence is 14 residues long. CDR3 in amino acids: CASSPTISTDTQYF. CDR3 nucleotides: TGTGCCAGCAGTCCCACTATCAGCACAGATACGCAGTATTTT.

This clone showed up just a few times. The genes are TRBV9 and TRBJ1-1; 9 bases map to TRBD1. V was clipped by 4 bases and J by 8 bases; unmatched bases: 21. The CDR3 is 18 residues long. Germline V lookup: CDR1 SGDLS, CDR2 YYNGEE. CDR3 sequence: CASSTPQETGGLALEAFF. Written as DNA, the CDR3 is TGTGCCAGCAGCACTCCCCAGGAGACAGGGGGTCTGGCGTTAGAAGCTTTCTTT.